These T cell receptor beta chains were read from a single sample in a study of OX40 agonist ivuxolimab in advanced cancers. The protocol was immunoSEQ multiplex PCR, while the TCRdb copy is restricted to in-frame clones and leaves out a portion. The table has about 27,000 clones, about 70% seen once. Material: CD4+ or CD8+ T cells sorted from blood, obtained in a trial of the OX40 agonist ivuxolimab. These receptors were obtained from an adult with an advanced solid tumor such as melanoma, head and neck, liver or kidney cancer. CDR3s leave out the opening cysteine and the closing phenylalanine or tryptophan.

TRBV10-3,AISAEQGTNTGELF
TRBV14,ASSLTTFLHSSGNTIY
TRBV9,ASSGPANTGELF
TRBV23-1,ASSRNDRGAYGYT
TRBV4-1,ASSLSSVAGELF
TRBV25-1,ASSQGQGYGYT
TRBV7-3,ASSPDGNYGYT
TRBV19,ASIDTGYGGTDTQY
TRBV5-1,ASKEGGTSNSPLH
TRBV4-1,ASSRLSQGPDTQY
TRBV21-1,ASSETSLAGGPFYNEQF
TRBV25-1,ASSEYPGNYGYT
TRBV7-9,ASSYGDGTYEQY
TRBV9,ASSPRWGQGVNTGELF
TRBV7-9,AGDTGGNTIY
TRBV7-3,ASSLTKGPAGELF
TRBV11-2,ASSLAVAGGRGEQF
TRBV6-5,ASSYGGAGGYT
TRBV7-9,ASSFQMGANGYT
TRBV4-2,ASSHLGIQDNQPQH
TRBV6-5,ASSWRAEQF
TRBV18,ASSPSPQGGGNQPQH
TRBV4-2,ASSQERTAATNEKLF
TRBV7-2,ASSLVTGVQETQY
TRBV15,ATSRDMGTGETQY
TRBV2,ASIEDWIAKNIQY
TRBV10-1,ASSGRGSGADTQY
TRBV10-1,ASAPGVATDTQY
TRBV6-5,ASSLDRLNTEAF
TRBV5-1,ASYRDRGIQETQY
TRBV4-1,ASSQVGTAFNEKLF
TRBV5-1,ASSTTGLGPTEAF
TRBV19,ASSTGQGYGYT
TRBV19,ASSNLTPSYGYT
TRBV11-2,ASSQRLAGDTDTQY
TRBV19,ASSQGGLLAYEQY
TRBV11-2,ASRSPGQGRETQY
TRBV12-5,ASGLGQDINTIY
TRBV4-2,ASSQSYRLSTDTQY
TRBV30,AGQGDLYGYT
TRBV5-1,ASSLSRPESKAF
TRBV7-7,ASSPSGVRGEEQF
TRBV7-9,ASSSDNTDTQY
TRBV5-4,ASSTWTGHEQY
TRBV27,ASSFPGTGGPFPSTDTQY
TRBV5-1,ASSLPENYGYT
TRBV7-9,ASSPWTGKDGYT
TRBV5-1,ASSTGGANEQY
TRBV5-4,ASSPPRGGGSNEQF
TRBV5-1,ASSSRRGGGSTDTQY
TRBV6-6,ASRRGQGGTYGYT
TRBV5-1,ASSLPDRGRNEQF
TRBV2,ASSKTGGNQPQH
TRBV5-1,ASSLGDTQY
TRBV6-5,ASTTSANEQF